This TCR beta chain is from a study of cytomegalovirus exposure and HLA in healthy donors. Study-level results: Cytomegalovirus association was assigned to some 160 TCR beta chains. Reported findings show TCR beta sequences accurately forecast HLA-A and HLA-B alleles in most subjects. Among TCR sequences, most were rare, though some public TCRs appeared in many donors.

This PCR relied on a set of 60 Vbeta primers and 13 Jbeta primers. Repertoires were generated with immunoSEQ multiplex PCR, while TCRdb's copy carries only in-frame clones and drops some. The sample contains 150,000 to 200,000 clones, about four fifths of which appear only once. The CDR3 loop spans 13 amino acids. The V gene's germline CDR1 is SGHNT and CDR2 YYREEE (reference sequence). The junction had 7 bases not matched to a gene; V was cut back by 3 bases and J by 7 bases. This clone appeared once. As yet, its antigen is unknown. This sequence originates from a male donor in good health and CMV-seropositive. The V and J genes are TRBV5-4 and TRBJ2-7; 7 bases align to TRBD2. Sequencing input: PBMCs. CDR3 in amino acids: CASSSSGVLEQYF. For the CDR3, the DNA is TGTGCCAGCAGCTCAAGCGGGGTTCTGGAGCAGTACTTC.